This passage covers 23 T cell receptor beta chains from one sample sequenced in a study of cytomegalovirus exposure and HLA in healthy donors. Profiling relied on immunoSEQ multiplex PCR, and the TCRdb table lists in-frame clones only, not all of them. The sample has fewer than 75,000 clones, roughly 96% seen once; the top ten hold less than 4%. What was sequenced was PBMCs. The receptors were gathered from a man aged 18 to 30 in good health and CMV-seronegative.

The chain joins TRBV28 to TRBJ1-5, with D unclear. Germline-derived CDR1 and CDR2 are MDHEN and SYDVKM. The V end was cut by 3 bases, the J end by 6 bases, with 12 bases between. CDR3 length equals 14 residues. CDR3 in amino acids: CASSFSSRSQPQHF. The CDR3 DNA reads TGTGCCAGCAGTTTTTCATCGCGAAGTCAGCCCCAGCATTTT.

The chain is built from TRBV4-2 and TRBJ2-1, with a possible D match to TRBD2 (7 bases). In germline, CDR1 is LGHNA, CDR2 YNFKEQ. V was trimmed by 4 bases and J by 6 bases, leaving 22 bases between them. The length of the CDR3 is 17 residues. Here the CDR3 reads CASSLRGGLGQGNEQFF. For the CDR3, the DNA is TGTGCCAGCAGCCTTAGGGGGGGTTTAGGGCAGGGCAATGAGCAGTTCTTC.

This clone was counted once. The chain recombines TRBV7-9 with TRBJ1-6, with a weak D call TRBD1 (6 bases). The CDR3 is made up of 14 amino acids. The V end lost 6 bases, the J end lost 5 bases, and 11 bases lay between the germline ends. Germline values: CDR1 SEHNR, CDR2 FQNEAQ (reference sequence). The CDR3 here is CASSQDSHNSPLHF. The CDR3, as DNA: TGTGCCAGCAGTCAGGACAGCCATAATTCACCCCTCCACTTT.

The gene calls are TRBV25-1 and TRBJ2-1, with a weak D call TRBD2 (5 bases). CDR1 MGHDK and CDR2 SYGVNS come from the germline V gene. V gave up 4 bases and J gave up 8 bases, with 18 bases separating them. The CDR3 runs 15 residues. The CDR3 loop is CASSAQVWPRDEQFF. The CDR3 nucleotides are TGTGCCAGCAGTGCGCAGGTATGGCCGCGGGATGAGCAGTTCTTC.

This chain connects TRBV7-6 to TRBJ1-1, with TRBD1 as a possible D gene (6 bases). The CDR3 totals 16 residues. Looked up from germline, CDR1 is SGHVS and CDR2 is FNYEAQ. V lost 1 base and J lost 7, with 19 bases in between. DNA for the CDR3: TGTGCCAGCAGCTTAGATCCCCAGGGGCGGGTGCATGAAGCTTTCTTT. This sequence encodes CASSLDPQGRVHEAFF.

The rearrangement uses TRBV30 and TRBJ1-4, with 11 bases fitting TRBD1. The germline V gene encodes CDR1 GTSNPN and CDR2 SVGIG (reference sequence). V was pared by 0 bases and J by 7 bases, with 13 bases of the junction left unmatched. The CDR3 extends over 18 amino acids. In DNA form, the CDR3 reads TGTGCCTGGAGTGTATATAGAAGTCTCGGGACAGGGGGTGAAAAACTGTTTTTT. This encodes CAWSVYRSLGTGGEKLFF.

The genes are TRBV13 and TRBJ2-7; 8 bases fit TRBD2. Germline CDR1 and CDR2: PRHDT and FYEKMQ (reference sequence). This CDR3 is built from 13 residues. After removal of 5 bases from V and 2 bases from J, the junction contained 2 bases not matched to a gene. This chain's CDR3 is CASSRGLAYEQYF. The CDR3 coding sequence is TGTGCCAGCAGCCGGGGACTAGCCTACGAGCAGTACTTC.

This chain connects TRBV30 to TRBJ1-2, with D tentatively TRBD1 (5 bases). Germline lookup yields CDR1 GTSNPN and CDR2 SVGIG (reference sequence). V was cut by 6 bases and J by 5 bases, with 16 bases left in between. The CDR3 sequence is 13 residues long. The DNA of the CDR3 is TGTGCCTGCTATCCCCGCGGGGGTTATGGCTACACCTTC. This sequence encodes CACYPRGGYGYTF.

This sequence joins TRBV7-6 and TRBJ1-3, with D tentatively TRBD1 (6 bases). V shed 0 bases and J shed 2 bases, with 20 bases lying between them. The germline V gene encodes CDR1 SGHVS and CDR2 FNYEAQ. The CDR3 has 19 amino acids. The DNA for the CDR3 is TGTGCCAGCAGCTTAGCGAGGACTGGACAGACAAGAGCTGGAAACACCATATATTTT. This gives the protein CASSLARTGQTRAGNTIYF.

This chain uses TRBV28 with TRBJ2-6; D is unclear. CDR3 length: 20 residues. The V and J ends lost 8 bases and 0 bases respectively, with 26 bases between them. Germline CDR1 MDHEN, CDR2 SYDVKM. CDR3 coding DNA: TGTGCCAGCCGAAAAACCGCCCTCTTGGCAGCTAGCTCTGGGGCCAACGTCCTGACTTTC. Encoded protein: CASRKTALLAASSGANVLTF.

The chain combines TRBV10-3 with TRBJ1-2, with D hard to call. The V end lost 0 bases, the J end lost 6 bases, and 14 bases lay between the germline ends. The CDR3 runs 15 residues. Germline CDR1 reads ENHRY; CDR2 reads SYGVKD. The CDR3 sequence is CAISESNVGADGYTF. The CDR3 bases are TGTGCCATCAGTGAGTCAAACGTGGGCGCCGATGGCTACACCTTC.

V is TRBV5-1 and J is TRBJ2-1, with 11 bases matching TRBD2. Germline-derived CDR1 and CDR2 are SGHRS and YFSETQ. The V and J ends lost 5 bases and 8 bases, in that order; junction bases with no gene match: 3. This CDR3 is 13 amino acids long. CDR3 nucleotides: TGCGCCAGCAGACTAGCGGGGGTCTATGAGCAGTTCTTC. Protein sequence: CASRLAGVYEQFF. Supplemented by reference TRBV5-1 and TRBJ2-1, the full variable domain reads KAGVTQTPRYLIKTRGQQVTLSCSPISGHRSVSWYQQTPGQGLQFLFEYFSETQRNKGNFPGRFSGRQFSNSRSEMNVSTLELGDSALYLCASRLAGVYEQFFGPGTRLTVL.

This rearrangement joins TRBV9 to TRBJ1-1, with TRBD1 identical over 7 bases. The CDR3 runs 16 residues. CDR1 SGDLS and CDR2 YYNGEE come from the germline V gene. V shed 2 bases and J 4 bases; nucleotides not matched to a gene: 11. CDR3 in DNA: TGTGCCAGCAGCGTCGGACAGGTCCTATCGGGCACTGAAGCTTTCTTT. Its protein is CASSVGQVLSGTEAFF.

The rearrangement uses TRBV7-6 and TRBJ1-2; a weak D match, TRBD1 (5 bases). Trimming removed 0 bases from V and 6 bases from J, with 5 bases in between. Looked up from germline, CDR1 is SGHVS and CDR2 is FNYEAQ. The CDR3 sequence is 12 residues long. The CDR3 region has the DNA TGTGCCAGCAGCTTAGCAGGGGATGGCTACACCTTC. Translated, it gives CASSLAGDGYTF.

Remarks on this clone: Relative to the germline gene, one junction end is altered; a read error may explain this. The V call is TRBV7-7, the J call TRBJ2-7, with 7 bases that match TRBD1. The CDR3 loop spans 20 amino acids. CDR1 SSHAT and CDR2 FNYEAQ come from the germline V gene (reference sequence). The CDR3 bases are TGTGCTAGCAGCTTCACCGACGGGACAGATAAGTTCTTACGCTCCTACGAGCAGTACTTC. Translation: CASSFTDGTDKFLRSYEQYF.

The V and J genes are TRBV4-1 and TRBJ1-5; D remains unclear. Germline lookup yields CDR1 MGHRA and CDR2 YSYEKL. V lost 1 base to trimming and J lost 4 bases, with 8 bases between them. There are 14 residues in the CDR3. DNA for the CDR3: TGCGCCAGCAGCCAAGGGACTGCGAATCAGCCCCAGCATTTT. Translation gives CASSQGTANQPQHF.

V and J are TRBV2 and TRBJ2-7; 7 bases are shared with TRBD1. The length of the CDR3 is 13 residues. J gave up 6 bases and V 1 base, and 3 bases lay outside the gene matches. Germline V gene lookup returns CDR1 SNHLY and CDR2 FYNNEI. The CDR3 here is CASSEEGQSEQYF. The CDR3 region has the DNA TGTGCCAGCAGTGAAGAGGGACAGAGCGAGCAGTACTTC. The whole variable domain, remainder taken from reference TRBV2 and TRBJ2-7, is EPEVTQTPSHQVTQMGQEVILRCVPISNHLYFYWYRQILGQKVEFLVSFYNNEISEKSEIFDDQFSVERPDGSNFTLKIRSTKLEDSAMYFCASSEEGQSEQYFGPGTRLTVT.

The chain is built from TRBV19 and TRBJ2-7; 8 bases line up with TRBD2. This CDR3 contains 14 residues. Germline trimming cut 9 bases from V and 6 bases from J; bases unmatched to any gene: 13. From germline, CDR1 is LNHDA and CDR2 SQIVND (reference sequence). CDR3 in DNA: TGTGCCAGCAAACCGGGACTAGATAGGATCGAGCAGTACTTC. It translates to CASKPGLDRIEQYF.

V and J are TRBV2 and TRBJ1-3; 7 bases fit TRBD1. V dropped 8 bases and J dropped 1; count of bases not matched to a gene: 14. The V gene's germline CDR1 is SNHLY and CDR2 FYNNEI. This CDR3 is 17 amino acids long. The DNA for the CDR3 is TGTGCCAGCGAACCGGGACAGTTCGGTTCTTCTGGAAACACCATATATTTT. The encoded protein is CASEPGQFGSSGNTIYF.

With respect to this clone: Different DNA sequences within this sample yield the same CDR3. This sequence joins TRBV6-1 and TRBJ1-1; no clear D gene. Trimming cost V 2 bases and J 1 base, with 5 bases left between them. Germline CDR1 MNHNS, CDR2 SASEGT. The CDR3 is 13 residues long. The DNA for the CDR3 is TGTGCCAGCAGTGAAAGAGAGAACACTGAAGCTTTCTTT. Its translation: CASSERENTEAFF.

The J gene is TRBJ1-1, the V gene TRBV15; no reliable D call. Trimming cost V 0 bases and J 5 bases, with 10 bases left between them. The CDR3 is made up of 14 amino acids. Per the germline V gene, CDR1 is LNHNV and CDR2 is YYDKDF (reference sequence). CDR3: CATSRDYGGTEAFF. The DNA for the CDR3 is TGTGCCACCAGCAGAGATTATGGAGGGACTGAAGCTTTCTTT. Looking up the rest from reference TRBV15 and TRBJ1-1 gives the full variable domain: DAMVIQNPRYQVTQFGKPVTLSCSQTLNHNVMYWYQQKSSQAPKLLFHYYDKDFNNEADTPDNFQSRRPNTSFCFLDIRSPGLGDTAMYLCATSRDYGGTEAFFGQGTRLTVV.

This sequence joins TRBV11-2 and TRBJ2-7, with 10 positions matching TRBD2. The CDR3 loop spans 14 amino acids. Germline V CDR1 and CDR2: SGHAT, FQNNGV. The J segment lost 0 bases and the V segment lost 5 bases, leaving 1 base of the junction unmatched. For the CDR3, the DNA is TGTGCCAGCAGCCTAGCGGGGGACTCCTACGAGCAGTACTTC. This sequence encodes CASSLAGDSYEQYF.

This chain joins TRBV15 and TRBJ1-2; weak D call: TRBD1 (6 bases). Trimming removed 3 bases at V and 4 bases at J, with 15 bases between. CDR3 length: 15 amino acids. Per germline, CDR1 LNHNV and CDR2 YYDKDF (reference sequence). CDR3 protein: CATSSPHRDLYGYTF. CDR3 nucleotide sequence: TGTGCCACCAGCAGCCCCCACAGGGACCTCTATGGCTACACCTTC.